This T cell receptor (beta chain) derives from a study of low-dose radiotherapy and immunotherapy resistance in tumors. Study background: Intravenous administration to patients comprised nivolumab at 240 mg every two weeks and ipilimumab at 1 mg/kg every six weeks.

cDNA synthesis used a TRAV/TRBV-specific primer set for both chains. With a V-primer adapter and a constant-region primer, TCRs were amplified for about 20 PCR cycles. From the reads, TCRdb called clonotypes with MiXCR, one entry per CDR3 protein. This sample has 30,000 to 40,000 distinct CDR3 sequences, with less than 25% found just once. The CDR3 length is 15 residues. CDR1 is SNHLY, CDR2 FYNNEI, per germline. The V and J ends lost 7 bases and 6 bases, in that order; junction bases with no gene match: 11. This clonotype was seen ten or more times. Regarding time point: after trial treatment. Treatment specified: LDRT plus nivolumab, ipilimumab, low-dose cyclophosphamide and aspirin (RACIN trial). Donors were dosed with nivolumab and ipilimumab; they also received aspirin, low-dose cyclophosphamide and low-dose radiotherapy.

This chain joins TRBV2 and TRBJ2-4; 8 bases map to TRBD2. The sample here was PBMCs, taken after low-dose radiotherapy plus immunotherapy. The sequence came from a female donor with ovarian cancer. CDR3: CASTGGIAGSNIQYF. In DNA, the CDR3 is TGTGCCAGCACCGGCGGTATAGCGGGATCAAACATTCAGTACTTC. Looking up the rest from reference TRBV2 and TRBJ2-4 gives the full variable domain: EPEVTQTPSHQVTQMGQEVILRCVPISNHLYFYWYRQILGQKVEFLVSFYNNEISEKSEIFDDQFSVERPDGSNFTLKIRSTKLEDSAMYFCASTGGIAGSNIQYFGAGTRLSVL.